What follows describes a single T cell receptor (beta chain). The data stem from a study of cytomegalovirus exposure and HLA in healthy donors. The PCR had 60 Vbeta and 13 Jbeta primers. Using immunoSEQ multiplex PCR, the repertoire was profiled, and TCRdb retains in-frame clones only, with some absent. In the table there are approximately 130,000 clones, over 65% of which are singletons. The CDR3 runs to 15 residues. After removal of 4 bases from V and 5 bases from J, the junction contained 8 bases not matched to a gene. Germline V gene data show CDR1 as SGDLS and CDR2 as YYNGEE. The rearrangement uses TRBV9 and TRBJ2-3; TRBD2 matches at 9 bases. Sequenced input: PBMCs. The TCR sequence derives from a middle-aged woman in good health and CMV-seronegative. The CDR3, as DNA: TGTGCCAGCAGCCCGGCGGCTAGCGGGGAAGATACGCAGTATTTT. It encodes CASSPAASGEDTQYF.